The present T cell receptor (beta chain) was sequenced within a study of blood T cell repertoires in COVID-19. Overall study context: Samples of COVID-19 (acute and convalescent) were obtained from the United States, Italy and Spain. The cDNA or gDNA used as material had been derived from T cells, B-cell-depleted T cells, or PBMCs.

V lost 5 bases to trimming and J lost 3 bases; unmatched junction nucleotides: 8. The CDR3 length is 15 residues. Germline V lookup: CDR1 SGHAT, CDR2 FQNNGV. Methods used by the authors: Amplification of reference gene primers was used by the study to estimate nucleated cell counts. The assay was immunoSEQ multiplex PCR, and TCRdb's table has in-frame clones only and misses some. The D gene and trimming were derived from the DNA, and the V and J assignments and clone size from that table. The table records fewer than 15,000 clones, approximately 86% of them present only once. This chain uses TRBV11-2 with TRBJ2-7; 9 bases align to TRBD2. Specimen: peripheral blood. This receptor was taken from a man of 80 years or more with acute or convalescent COVID-19. CDR3 sequence: CASSPGIAGDYEQYF. The CDR3 coding sequence is TGTGCCAGCAGCCCCGGTATAGCGGGGGACTACGAGCAGTACTTC.